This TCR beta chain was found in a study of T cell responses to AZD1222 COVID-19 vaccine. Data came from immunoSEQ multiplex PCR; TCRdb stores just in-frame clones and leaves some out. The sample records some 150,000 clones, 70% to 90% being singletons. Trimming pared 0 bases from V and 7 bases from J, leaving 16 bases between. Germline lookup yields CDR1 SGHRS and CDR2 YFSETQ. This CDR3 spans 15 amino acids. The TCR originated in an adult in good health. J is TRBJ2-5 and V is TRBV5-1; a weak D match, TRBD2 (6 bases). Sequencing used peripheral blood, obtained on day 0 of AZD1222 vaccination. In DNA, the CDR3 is TGCGCCAGCAGCTTGGAGGGCGGGATCTGGGTGACCCAGTACTTC. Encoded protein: CASSLEGGIWVTQYF.